This TCR beta chain is drawn from a study of control samples from healthy donors and cancer patients. Germline CDR1 LNHNV, CDR2 YYDKDF (reference sequence). The germline V and J ends were trimmed by 0 bases and 6 bases, with 6 bases remaining between them. The CDR3 runs to 13 residues. Here immunoSEQ multiplex PCR was the method, and the copy in TCRdb shows in-frame clones only, minus some. The profile shows roughly 370,000 clones, approximately 92% of them singletons. The sequence derives from a man aged 35-49 years with head and neck cancer. The genes are TRBV15 and TRBJ2-1; D is uncertain. The specimen was PBMCs. CDR3 bases: TGTGCCACCAGCAGAGACGGCCCCAATGAGCAGTTCTTC. Protein: CATSRDGPNEQFF. Based on the CDR3 plus reference TRBV15 and TRBJ2-1, the full variable domain is DAMVIQNPRYQVTQFGKPVTLSCSQTLNHNVMYWYQQKSSQAPKLLFHYYDKDFNNEADTPDNFQSRRPNTSFCFLDIRSPGLGDTAMYLCATSRDGPNEQFFGPGTRLTVL.